This is a list of T cell receptor beta chains from one sample in a study of blood T cell repertoires in COVID-19. The repertoire was sequenced with immunoSEQ multiplex PCR; TCRdb's copy has only in-frame clones and lacks some. The sample has 300,000 to 350,000 clones, 80% to 90% seen once. The material sequenced was peripheral blood. The receptor set was obtained from a man between 25 and 39 years old with COVID-19, enrolled during active disease. CDR3s include the opening cysteine and the closing phenylalanine or tryptophan. D genes are given only for firm matches. Only part of the rows carry a size: once, few, many, or a class if the clone is expanded.

V gene: TRBV7-9
J gene: TRBJ2-5
D gene: TRBD2
clone size: -
CDR3 protein: CASSLAPTSGEGTQYF
CDR3 DNA: TGTGCCAGCAGCTTAGCTCCGACTAGCGGGGAGGGGACCCAGTACTTC

V gene: TRBV21-1
J gene: TRBJ2-5
D gene: -
clone size: -
CDR3 protein: CASRGTGLETQYF
CDR3 DNA: TGTGCCAGCAGGGGGACAGGGCTAGAGACCCAGTACTTC

V gene: TRBV18
J gene: TRBJ2-7
D gene: -
clone size: -
CDR3 protein: CASSPRQDLSGEQYF
CDR3 DNA: TGTGCCAGCTCACCAAGACAGGACTTGTCTGGCGAGCAGTACTTC

V gene: TRBV5-6
J gene: TRBJ1-1
D gene: -
clone size: -
CDR3 protein: CASAPLGAGPTEAFF
CDR3 DNA: TGTGCCAGCGCACCGTTGGGGGCAGGGCCCACTGAAGCTTTCTTT

V gene: TRBV28
J gene: TRBJ1-5
D gene: TRBD1
clone size: -
CDR3 protein: CASSPDRMINQPQHF
CDR3 DNA: TGTGCCAGCAGTCCGGACAGGATGATCAATCAGCCCCAGCATTTT

V gene: TRBV18
J gene: TRBJ2-7
D gene: TRBD1
clone size: -
CDR3 protein: CASSPGTGYEQYF
CDR3 DNA: TGTGCCAGCTCACCAGGGACAGGCTACGAGCAGTACTTC

V gene: TRBV27
J gene: TRBJ2-5
D gene: TRBD2
clone size: -
CDR3 protein: CASRRTSGRLGETQYF
CDR3 DNA: TGTGCCAGCAGGAGGACTAGCGGGAGATTGGGGGAGACCCAGTACTTC

V gene: TRBV18
J gene: TRBJ1-1
D gene: -
clone size: -
CDR3 protein: CASSPSGDPSNTEAFF
CDR3 DNA: TGTGCCAGCTCACCATCGGGGGACCCCTCGAACACTGAAGCTTTCTTT

V gene: TRBV18
J gene: TRBJ2-7
D gene: TRBD1
clone size: -
CDR3 protein: CASAGQGARNEQYF
CDR3 DNA: TGTGCCAGCGCAGGACAGGGGGCAAGAAACGAGCAGTACTTC

V gene: TRBV7-2
J gene: TRBJ2-7
D gene: -
clone size: -
CDR3 protein: CASSLDSTTSYEQYF
CDR3 DNA: TGTGCCAGCAGCTTGGACAGTACCACCTCCTACGAGCAGTACTTC

V gene: TRBV7-8
J gene: TRBJ2-2
D gene: TRBD1
clone size: once
CDR3 protein: CASSLAGQGPTGELFF
CDR3 DNA: TGTGCCAGCAGCTTAGCGGGACAGGGTCCCACCGGGGAGCTGTTTTTT

V gene: TRBV2
J gene: TRBJ1-4
D gene: -
clone size: -
CDR3 protein: CASSAKGHPKLFF
CDR3 DNA: TGTGCCAGCAGTGCAAAGGGACACCCAAAACTGTTTTTT

V gene: TRBV7-9
J gene: TRBJ1-2
D gene: -
clone size: -
CDR3 protein: CASSLAEGTNYGYTF
CDR3 DNA: TGTGCCAGCAGCTTAGCGGAGGGGACTAACTATGGCTACACCTTC

V gene: TRBV11-2
J gene: TRBJ2-7
D gene: TRBD1
clone size: -
CDR3 protein: CASSLGGTAYEQYF
CDR3 DNA: TGTGCCAGCAGCTTAGGGGGGACAGCCTACGAGCAGTACTTC

V gene: TRBV5-1
J gene: TRBJ2-1
D gene: -
clone size: -
CDR3 protein: CASSLSLGSYNEQFF
CDR3 DNA: TGCGCCAGCAGCTTGAGTCTAGGCTCCTACAATGAGCAGTTCTTC

V gene: TRBV20-1
J gene: TRBJ1-5
D gene: TRBD1
clone size: -
CDR3 protein: CSASTGASYQPQHF
CDR3 DNA: TGCAGTGCTAGTACAGGGGCATCTTATCAGCCCCAGCATTTT

V gene: TRBV28
J gene: TRBJ2-1
D gene: -
clone size: few
CDR3 protein: CASKLMGSSYNEQFF
CDR3 DNA: TGTGCCAGCAAACTCATGGGGAGCTCCTACAATGAGCAGTTCTTC

V gene: TRBV5-1
J gene: TRBJ1-2
D gene: -
clone size: once
CDR3 protein: CASSSPGSYGYTF
CDR3 DNA: TGCGCCAGCAGCTCCCCGGGATCCTATGGCTACACCTTC

V gene: TRBV19
J gene: TRBJ2-7
D gene: -
clone size: -
CDR3 protein: CASSPAIGEYEQYF
CDR3 DNA: TGTGCCAGTAGTCCTGCAATCGGGGAGTACGAGCAGTACTTC

V gene: TRBV18
J gene: TRBJ2-7
D gene: -
clone size: -
CDR3 protein: CASSPDSSYEQYF
CDR3 DNA: TGTGCCAGCTCACCGGACAGCTCCTACGAGCAGTACTTC

V gene: TRBV3-1/TRBV3-2
J gene: TRBJ2-7
D gene: -
clone size: -
CDR3 protein: CASSPSTVSYEQYF
CDR3 DNA: TGTGCCAGCAGCCCGTCGACAGTGTCCTACGAGCAGTACTTC

V gene: TRBV2
J gene: TRBJ2-7
D gene: -
clone size: -
CDR3 protein: CASSSVYEQYF
CDR3 DNA: TGTGCCAGCAGTTCGGTCTACGAGCAGTACTTC

V gene: TRBV2
J gene: TRBJ2-3
D gene: -
clone size: -
CDR3 protein: CASSDFIWQGSSSTDTQYF
CDR3 DNA: TGTGCCAGCAGTGACTTTATTTGGCAGGGTAGTTCGAGCACAGATACGCAGTATTTT

V gene: TRBV27
J gene: TRBJ2-2
D gene: TRBD1
clone size: -
CDR3 protein: CASRQNWDRTNTGELFF
CDR3 DNA: TGTGCCAGCAGACAGAACTGGGACAGAACTAACACCGGGGAGCTGTTTTTT

V gene: TRBV6-6
J gene: TRBJ1-2
D gene: -
clone size: -
CDR3 protein: CASSFPTGSYGYTF
CDR3 DNA: TGTGCCAGCAGTTTCCCGACAGGTTCCTATGGCTACACCTTC

V gene: TRBV5-1
J gene: TRBJ2-1
D gene: TRBD2
clone size: once
CDR3 protein: CASSQSSSSGGWHEQFF
CDR3 DNA: TGCGCCAGCAGCCAGAGTAGCTCGAGCGGGGGATGGCATGAGCAGTTCTTC

V gene: TRBV6-5
J gene: TRBJ2-2
D gene: -
clone size: -
CDR3 protein: CASITNTGELFF
CDR3 DNA: TGTGCCAGCATCACGAACACCGGGGAGCTGTTTTTT